The 24 T cell receptor beta chains below were found in one sample sequenced in a study of T cell responses to AZD1222 COVID-19 vaccine. TCRdb's table, derived via immunoSEQ multiplex PCR, lists solely in-frame clones and lacks some. The sample consists of about 140,000 clones, around 90% of them appearing once. Material: peripheral blood, obtained 28 days after the second dose of the MenACWY control vaccine. These receptors were collected from an adult who received the MenACWY meningococcal vaccine as a control.

As concerns this clone: Other DNA sequences of this sample code for an identical CDR3. The CDR3 DNA follows: TGTGCCAGCAGTTTGGCAGGGGACTATGGCTACACCTTC. This sequence encodes CASSLAGDYGYTF. V is TRBV12-3 or TRBV12-4 and J is TRBJ1-2, with a tentative D call TRBD1 (6 bases). This CDR3 has 13 amino acids. Trimming cost V 3 bases and J 3 bases, with 8 bases left between them.

CDR3 nucleotides: TGTGCCAGTAGGCATCGGGCAGGGGGGGCGATCTACAATGAGCAGTTCTTC. Protein: CASRHRAGGAIYNEQFF. The chain employs TRBV19 and TRBJ2-1; either TRBD1 or TRBD2 may fit D (7 bases each). There are 17 residues in the CDR3. Between the trimmed V and J ends, which lost 6 bases and 3 bases, there was a span of 21 bases. Germline V lookup: CDR1 LNHDA, CDR2 SQIVND (reference sequence).

This sequence joins TRBV12-3 or TRBV12-4 and TRBJ1-5; D call uncertain. The germline V and J ends were trimmed by 5 bases and 6 bases, with 11 bases remaining between them. This CDR3 contains 13 residues. CDR3 amino acids: CASSLSPGQPQHF. The CDR3 DNA is TGTGCCAGCAGTCTATCGCCCGGTCAGCCCCAGCATTTT.

The chain carries TRBV6-5 and TRBJ1-3, with D possibly matching TRBD1 (5 bases). Germline assignment: CDR1 MNHEY and CDR2 SVGAGI. CDR3 length: 13 residues. Trimming cost V 10 bases and J 1 base, with 11 bases left between them. CDR3 sequence reads: CATQGHSGNTIYF. The CDR3 region has the DNA TGTGCCACCCAGGGCCATTCTGGAAACACCATATATTTT.

The chain carries TRBV21-1 and TRBJ2-3; TRBD2 is the table's D call and was not checked against the DNA. TRBV21-1 is shown as a pseudogene. The CDR3 has 18 amino acids. The chain's CDR3 is CASSKRTYRAQSTDTQYF. The CDR3 DNA reads as TGTGCCAGCAGCAAAAGGACTTACCGGGCTCAAAGCACAGATACGCAGTATTTT.

The rearrangement links TRBV5-1 to TRBJ1-2, with D perhaps TRBD1 (6 bases). Germline CDR1 SGHRS, CDR2 YFSETQ. V gave up 4 bases and J gave up 4 bases, with 17 bases separating them. This CDR3 region has 15 residues. The CDR3: CASSGETGLPYGYTF. The CDR3 DNA follows: TGCGCCAGCAGCGGCGAGACAGGTCTCCCCTATGGCTACACCTTC.

This clone was seen a single time. The genes are TRBV20-1 and TRBJ2-1; 13 positions match TRBD2. The CDR3 has 14 amino acids. With 3 bases clipped from V and 9 bases from J, the junction kept 5 bases outside the gene matches. Per the germline V gene, CDR1 is DFQATT and CDR2 is SNEGSKA (reference sequence). The CDR3, as DNA: TGCAGTGCTAGTGGACTAGCGGGAGCTATTGAGCAGTTCTTC. Amino acid sequence: CSASGLAGAIEQFF.

The CDR3 protein is CASRNNPGSWGEKLFF. CDR3 sequence (DNA): TGTGCCAGCAGAAATAACCCGGGAAGCTGGGGGGAAAAACTGTTTTTT. The chain combines TRBV7-9 with TRBJ1-4, with D maybe TRBD1 (5 bases). Trimming left V 6 bases short and J 8 bases short, with 22 bases between. CDR3 length: 16 residues. Per the germline V gene, CDR1 is SEHNR and CDR2 is FQNEAQ (reference sequence).

This chain connects TRBV7-2 to TRBJ2-2; the match to TRBD2 covers 12 bases. V trimming: 6 bases; J trimming: 1 base; junction bases outside the gene matches: 0. Per germline, CDR1 SGHTA and CDR2 FQGNSA. There are 15 residues in the CDR3. CDR3 bases: TGTGCCAGCAGGGGACTAGCGGGGAACACCGGGGAGCTGTTTTTT. Translated, it gives CASRGLAGNTGELFF.

The CDR3 sequence: CASSEYRFPYEQYF. The CDR3 DNA is TGTGCCAGCAGTGAATACAGGTTCCCCTACGAGCAGTACTTC. The chain employs TRBV6-1 and TRBJ2-7; the D gene is possibly TRBD1 (5 bases). V was trimmed by 2 bases and J by 2 bases, leaving 10 bases between them. The CDR3 has 14 amino acids. Per germline, CDR1 MNHNS and CDR2 SASEGT.

The chain has TRBV19 and TRBJ1-4; 8 nucleotides agree with TRBD1. With V trimmed by 5 bases and J by 2 bases, 10 bases remained unmatched. Germline CDR1 LNHDA, CDR2 SQIVND (reference sequence). CDR3 size: 17 residues. CDR3 DNA sequence: TGTGCCAGTAGTGTCCCAGGGGGCGTATGGACTAATGAAAAACTGTTTTTT. It yields the protein CASSVPGGVWTNEKLFF.

The chain combines TRBV3-1 (or the pseudogene TRBV3-2) with TRBJ1-3; no reliable D call. The CDR3 consists of 14 residues. Germline CDR1 LGHDT, CDR2 YNNKEL (reference sequence). The V end lost 1 base, the J end lost 2 bases, and 6 bases lay between the germline ends. CDR3 DNA sequence: TGTGCCAGCAGCCAAGCACCCCCTGGAAACACCATATATTTT. It specifies CASSQAPPGNTIYF.

The V and J genes are TRBV6-5 and TRBJ2-2; D is undetermined. The CDR3 is 14 residues long. V shed 1 base and J shed 6 bases, with 9 bases lying between them. Germline CDR1 and CDR2: MNHEY and SVGAGI. CDR3 amino acids: CASSYFPGAGELFF. The CDR3 DNA sequence: TGTGCCAGCAGTTACTTCCCAGGCGCCGGGGAGCTGTTTTTT.

The chain carries TRBV3-1 (or the pseudogene TRBV3-2) and TRBJ1-6, with D maybe TRBD1 (6 bases). The CDR3 covers 12 residues. Germline lookup yields CDR1 LGHDT and CDR2 YNNKEL (reference sequence). Trimming shortened V by 4 bases and J by 15 bases, and 13 bases separated the two germline ends. As DNA, the CDR3 is TGTGCCAGCAGCCTGGAGGGACAACACCTCCACTTT. It is translated as CASSLEGQHLHF.

V gene TRBV19 combines with J gene TRBJ2-7; 8 bases are a match to TRBD1. J lost 2 bases, V lost 3 bases, and 21 bases had no gene match. Germline V gene data show CDR1 as LNHDA and CDR2 as SQIVND (reference sequence). The CDR3 runs 20 residues. CDR3 protein: CASSIRGTGLERAFTYEQYF. CDR3 DNA: TGTGCCAGTAGTATTAGGGGGACAGGCTTGGAACGGGCATTTACCTACGAGCAGTACTTC.

In DNA form, the CDR3 reads TGTGCCAGCAGCTATAAAACAGGGGAAGCTTTCTTT. This codes for CASSYKTGEAFF. The rearrangement joins TRBV12-3 or TRBV12-4 to TRBJ1-1; tentatively, D is TRBD1 (6 bases). The CDR3 contains 12 residues. The ends were cut back, 6 bases at V and 8 bases at J, with 13 bases in the middle.

V and J are TRBV5-1 and TRBJ1-6; D might be TRBD1 (6 bases). The V gene's germline CDR1 is SGHRS and CDR2 YFSETQ. The CDR3 totals 13 residues. Trimming pared 6 bases from V and 8 bases from J, leaving 12 bases between. DNA for the CDR3: TGCGCCAGCACCCAGGGGTTTGATTCACCCCTCCACTTT. Translation: CASTQGFDSPLHF.

The V call is TRBV27, the J call TRBJ2-1; D might be TRBD1 (6 bases). Per the germline V gene, CDR1 is MNHEY and CDR2 is SMNVEV (reference sequence). This CDR3 is built from 13 residues. V was trimmed by 7 bases and J by 5 bases, leaving 12 bases between them. The CDR3 region is CASTRTENNEQFF. The DNA of the CDR3 is TGTGCCAGCACCAGGACAGAAAACAATGAGCAGTTCTTC.

The chain carries TRBV7-8 and TRBJ2-7, with D unresolved. Germline CDR1 reads SGHVS; CDR2 reads FQNEAQ. Trimming left V 6 bases short and J 1 base short, with 19 bases between. CDR3 length: 16 amino acids. For the CDR3, the DNA is TGTGCCAGCAGAACAGAGGTGGGGATTGGGTCCTACGAGCAGTACTTC. It translates to CASRTEVGIGSYEQYF.

The chain employs TRBV28 and TRBJ1-6, with 9 bases identical to TRBD1. There are 18 residues in the CDR3. CDR1 is MDHEN, CDR2 SYDVKM, per germline. The trim removed 6 bases at V and 8 bases at J, leaving 17 bases unmatched. The CDR3: CASSFSGTGRVGDSPLHF. CDR3 nucleotide sequence: TGTGCCAGCAGCTTCTCCGGGACAGGGCGCGTGGGGGATTCACCCCTCCACTTT.

The genes are TRBV18 and TRBJ1-3; the D gene is possibly TRBD1 (6 bases). This CDR3 is 16 amino acids long. Germline-derived CDR1 and CDR2 are KGHSH and LQKENI. V lost 3 bases to trimming and J lost 2 bases, with 14 bases between them. The CDR3 DNA is TGTGCCAGCTCACCGCCAACAGGGCTGGCTGGAAACACCATATATTTT. It encodes CASSPPTGLAGNTIYF.

This chain links TRBV5-1 with TRBJ2-5, with D perhaps TRBD1 (5 bases). There are 15 residues in the CDR3. The germline V and J ends were trimmed by 0 bases and 5 bases, with 14 bases remaining between them. In germline, CDR1 is SGHRS, CDR2 YFSETQ. The CDR3 reads CASSLEGRDWETQYF. CDR3 bases: TGCGCCAGCAGCTTGGAGGGGCGCGATTGGGAGACCCAGTACTTC.

This rearrangement joins TRBV5-6 to TRBJ2-2, with TRBD2 as a possible D gene (6 bases). The CDR3 is made up of 16 amino acids. V lost 4 bases and J 4 bases, leaving 17 bases between the germline ends. Germline CDR1 is SGHDT and CDR2 is YYEEEE. The CDR3 protein is CASSPNWGVGTGELFF. CDR3 DNA sequence: TGTGCCAGCAGCCCCAATTGGGGGGTGGGCACCGGGGAGCTGTTTTTT.

The chain has TRBV5-1 and TRBJ1-1, with TRBD1 matching over 7 bases. The germline CDR1 and CDR2 sequences are SGHRS and YFSETQ. Losses at the gene ends were 4 bases for V and 3 bases for J; bases not matched to a gene: 6. The CDR3 totals 14 residues. The DNA for the CDR3 is TGCGCCAGCAGCGCACAGGGGCCGGACACTGAAGCTTTCTTT. Encoded protein: CASSAQGPDTEAFF.